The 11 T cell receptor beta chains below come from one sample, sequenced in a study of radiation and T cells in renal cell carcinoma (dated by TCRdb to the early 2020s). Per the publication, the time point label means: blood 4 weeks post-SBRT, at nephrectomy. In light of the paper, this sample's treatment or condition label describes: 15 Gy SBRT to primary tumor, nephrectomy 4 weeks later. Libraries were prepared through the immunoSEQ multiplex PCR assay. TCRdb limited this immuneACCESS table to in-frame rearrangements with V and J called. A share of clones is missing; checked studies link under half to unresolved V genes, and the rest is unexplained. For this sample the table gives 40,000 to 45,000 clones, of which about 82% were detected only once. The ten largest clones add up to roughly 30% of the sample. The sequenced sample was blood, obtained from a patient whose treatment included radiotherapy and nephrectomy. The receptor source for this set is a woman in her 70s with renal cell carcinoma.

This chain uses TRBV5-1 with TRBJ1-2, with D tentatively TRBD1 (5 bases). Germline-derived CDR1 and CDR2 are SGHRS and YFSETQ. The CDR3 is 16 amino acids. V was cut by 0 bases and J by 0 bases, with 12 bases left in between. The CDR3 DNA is TGCGCCAGCAGCTTGGTCGGTCAGGGACCTAACTATGGCTACACCTTC. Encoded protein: CASSLVGQGPNYGYTF.

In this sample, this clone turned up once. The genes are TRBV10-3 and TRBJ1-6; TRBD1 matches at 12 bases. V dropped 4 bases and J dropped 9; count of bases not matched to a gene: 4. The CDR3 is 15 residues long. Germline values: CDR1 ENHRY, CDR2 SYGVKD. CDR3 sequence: CAISAGTGGTSPLHF. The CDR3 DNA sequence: TGTGCCATCAGTGCCGGGACAGGGGGCACTTCACCCCTCCACTTT.

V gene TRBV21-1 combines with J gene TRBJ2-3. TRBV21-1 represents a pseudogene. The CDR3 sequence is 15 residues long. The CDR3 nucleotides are TGTGCCCCTTATCGAGGGGGGCTTAACACAGATACGCAGTATTTT. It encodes CAPYRGGLNTDTQYF.

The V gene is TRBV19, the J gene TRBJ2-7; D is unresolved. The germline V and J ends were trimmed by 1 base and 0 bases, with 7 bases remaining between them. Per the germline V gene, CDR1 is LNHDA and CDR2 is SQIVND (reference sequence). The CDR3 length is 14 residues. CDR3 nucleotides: TGTGCCAGTAGTATAGCACGGAGCTCCTACGAGCAGTACTTC. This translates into CASSIARSSYEQYF.

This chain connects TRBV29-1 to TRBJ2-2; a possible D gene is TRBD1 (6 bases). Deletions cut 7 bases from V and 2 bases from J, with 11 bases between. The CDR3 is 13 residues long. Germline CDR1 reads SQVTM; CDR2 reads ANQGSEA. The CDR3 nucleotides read TGCAGCGCGGGACATACAAACACCGGGGAGCTGTTTTTT. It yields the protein CSAGHTNTGELFF.

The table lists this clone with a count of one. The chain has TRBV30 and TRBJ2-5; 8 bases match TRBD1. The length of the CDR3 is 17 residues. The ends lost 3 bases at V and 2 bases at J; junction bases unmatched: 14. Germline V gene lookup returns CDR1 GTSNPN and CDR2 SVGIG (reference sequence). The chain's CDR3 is CAWRQGAVRTWQETQYF. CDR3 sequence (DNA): TGTGCCTGGAGGCAGGGGGCGGTACGTACGTGGCAAGAGACCCAGTACTTC.

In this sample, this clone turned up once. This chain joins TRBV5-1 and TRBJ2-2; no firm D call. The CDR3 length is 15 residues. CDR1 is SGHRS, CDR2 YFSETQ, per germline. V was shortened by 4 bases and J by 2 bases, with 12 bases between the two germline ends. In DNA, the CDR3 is TGCGCCAGCAGCCCAAGGACGGATAACACCGGGGAGCTGTTTTTT. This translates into CASSPRTDNTGELFF.

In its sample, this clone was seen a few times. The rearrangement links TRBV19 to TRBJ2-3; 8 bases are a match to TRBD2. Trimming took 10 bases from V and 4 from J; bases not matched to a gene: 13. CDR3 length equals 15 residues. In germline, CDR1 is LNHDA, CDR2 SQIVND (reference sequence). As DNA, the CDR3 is TGTGCCACCGTTTCCGGGGGGGGCCGGTCAGATACGCAGTATTTT. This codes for CATVSGGGRSDTQYF.

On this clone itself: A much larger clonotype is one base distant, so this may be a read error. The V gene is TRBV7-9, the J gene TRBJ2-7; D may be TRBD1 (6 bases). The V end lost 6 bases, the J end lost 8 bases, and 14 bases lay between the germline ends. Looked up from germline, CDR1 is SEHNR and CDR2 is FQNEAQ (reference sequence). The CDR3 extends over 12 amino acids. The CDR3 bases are TGTGCCAGCAGATCAGGGGCCCACAAGCAGTACTTC. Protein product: CASRSGAHKQYF.

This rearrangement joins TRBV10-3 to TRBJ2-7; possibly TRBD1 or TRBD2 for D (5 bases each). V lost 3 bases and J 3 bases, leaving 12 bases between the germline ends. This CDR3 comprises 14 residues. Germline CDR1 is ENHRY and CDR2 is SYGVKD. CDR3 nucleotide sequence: TGTGCCATCAGTGAAGTAGGGGACGGCTACGAGCAGTACTTC. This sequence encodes CAISEVGDGYEQYF.

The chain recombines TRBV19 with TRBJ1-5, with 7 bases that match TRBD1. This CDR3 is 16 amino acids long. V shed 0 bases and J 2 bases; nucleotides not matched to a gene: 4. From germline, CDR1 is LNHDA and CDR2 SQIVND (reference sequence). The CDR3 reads CASSIEEGAGNQPQHF. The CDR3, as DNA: TGTGCCAGTAGTATAGAGGAGGGGGCGGGCAATCAGCCCCAGCATTTT.